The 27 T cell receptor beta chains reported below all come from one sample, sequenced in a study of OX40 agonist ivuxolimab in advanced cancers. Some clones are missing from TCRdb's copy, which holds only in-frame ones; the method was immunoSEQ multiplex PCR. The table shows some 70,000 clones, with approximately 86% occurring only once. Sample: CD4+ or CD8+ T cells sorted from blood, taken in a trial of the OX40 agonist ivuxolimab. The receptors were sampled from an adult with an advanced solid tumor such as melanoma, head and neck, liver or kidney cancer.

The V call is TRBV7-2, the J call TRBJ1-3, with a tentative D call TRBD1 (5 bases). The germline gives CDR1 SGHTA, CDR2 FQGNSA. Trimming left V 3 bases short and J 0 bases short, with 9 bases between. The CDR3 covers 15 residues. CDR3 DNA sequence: TGTGCCAGCAGCTTGGACACCCTCTCTGGAAACACCATATATTTT. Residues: CASSLDTLSGNTIYF.

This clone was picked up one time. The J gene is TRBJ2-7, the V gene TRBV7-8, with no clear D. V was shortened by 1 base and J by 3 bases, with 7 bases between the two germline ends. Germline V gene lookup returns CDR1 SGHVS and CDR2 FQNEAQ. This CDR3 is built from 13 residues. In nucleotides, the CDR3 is TGTGCCAGCAGCTTAGGGGTAAACTACGAGCAGTACTTC. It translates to CASSLGVNYEQYF.

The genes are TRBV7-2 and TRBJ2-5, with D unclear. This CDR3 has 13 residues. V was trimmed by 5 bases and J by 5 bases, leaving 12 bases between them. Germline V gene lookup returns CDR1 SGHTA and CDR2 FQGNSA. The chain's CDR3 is CASSPGRYETQYF. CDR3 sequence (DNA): TGTGCCAGCAGCCCAGGACGGTATGAGACCCAGTACTTC.

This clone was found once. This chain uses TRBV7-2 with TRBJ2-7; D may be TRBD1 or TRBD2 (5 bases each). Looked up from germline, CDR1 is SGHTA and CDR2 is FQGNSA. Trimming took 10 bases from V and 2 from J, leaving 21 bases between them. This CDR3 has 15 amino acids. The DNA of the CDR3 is TGTGCCACCACCCGATCGAGGGGTAGTGCCTACGAGCAGTACTTC. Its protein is CATTRSRGSAYEQYF.

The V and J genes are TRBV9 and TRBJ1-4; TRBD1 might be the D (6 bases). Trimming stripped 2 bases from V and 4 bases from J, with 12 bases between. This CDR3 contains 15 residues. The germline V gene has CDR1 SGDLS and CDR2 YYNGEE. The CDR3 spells CASSVRDTYNEKLFF. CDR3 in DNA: TGTGCCAGCAGCGTGCGGGACACTTATAATGAAAAACTGTTTTTT.

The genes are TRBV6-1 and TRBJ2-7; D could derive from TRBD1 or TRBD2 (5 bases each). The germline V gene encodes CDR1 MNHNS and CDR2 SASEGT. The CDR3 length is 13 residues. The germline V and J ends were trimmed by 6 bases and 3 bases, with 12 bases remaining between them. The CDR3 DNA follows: TGTGCCAGCAGCCTACGAGGGGTCTACGAGCAGTACTTC. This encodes CASSLRGVYEQYF.

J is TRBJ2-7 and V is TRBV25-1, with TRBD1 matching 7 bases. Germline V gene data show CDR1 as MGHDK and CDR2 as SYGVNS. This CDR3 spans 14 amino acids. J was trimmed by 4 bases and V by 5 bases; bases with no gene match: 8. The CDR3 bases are TGTGCCAGCAGTCCCCGGACAGGACAGTACGAGCAGTACTTC. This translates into CASSPRTGQYEQYF.

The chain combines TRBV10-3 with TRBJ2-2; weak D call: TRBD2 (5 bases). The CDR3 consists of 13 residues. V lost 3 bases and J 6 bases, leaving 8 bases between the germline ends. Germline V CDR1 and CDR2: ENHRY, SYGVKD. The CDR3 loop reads CAISDDGAGELFF. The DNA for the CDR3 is TGTGCCATCAGTGATGACGGGGCCGGGGAGCTGTTTTTT.

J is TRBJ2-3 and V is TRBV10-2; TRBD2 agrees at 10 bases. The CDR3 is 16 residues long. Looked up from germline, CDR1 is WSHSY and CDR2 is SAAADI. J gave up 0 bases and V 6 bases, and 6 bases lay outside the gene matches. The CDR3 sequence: CASSSQRGGSTDTQYF. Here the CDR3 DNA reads TGCGCCAGCAGCTCCCAGCGGGGGGGAAGCACAGATACGCAGTATTTT.

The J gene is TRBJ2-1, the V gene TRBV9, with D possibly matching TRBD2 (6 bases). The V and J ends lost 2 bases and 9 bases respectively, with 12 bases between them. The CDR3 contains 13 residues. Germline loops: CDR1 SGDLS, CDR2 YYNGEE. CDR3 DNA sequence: TGTGCCAGCAGCGTCGGCAGGAGGGCTGAGCAGTTCTTC. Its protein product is CASSVGRRAEQFF.

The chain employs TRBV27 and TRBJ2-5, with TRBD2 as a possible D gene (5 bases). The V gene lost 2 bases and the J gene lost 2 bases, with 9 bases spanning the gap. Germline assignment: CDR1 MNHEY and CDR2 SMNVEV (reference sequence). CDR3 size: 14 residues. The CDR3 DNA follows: TGTGCCAGCAGTTTAAGGACTGGGCAAGAGACCCAGTACTTC. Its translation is CASSLRTGQETQYF.

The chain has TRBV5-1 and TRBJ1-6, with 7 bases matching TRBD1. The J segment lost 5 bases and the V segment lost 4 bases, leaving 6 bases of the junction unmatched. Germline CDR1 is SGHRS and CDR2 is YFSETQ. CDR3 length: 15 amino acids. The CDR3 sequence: CASSLQGFDNSPLHF. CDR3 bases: TGCGCCAGCAGCCTACAGGGGTTCGATAATTCACCCCTCCACTTT.

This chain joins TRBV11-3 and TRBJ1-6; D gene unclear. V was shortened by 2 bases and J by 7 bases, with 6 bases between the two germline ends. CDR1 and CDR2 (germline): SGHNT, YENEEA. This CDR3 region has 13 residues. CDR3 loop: CASSLRRNSPLHF. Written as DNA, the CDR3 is TGTGCCAGCAGCTTACGTCGGAATTCACCCCTCCACTTT.

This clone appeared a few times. The CDR3 here is CASSPGGRRSYNEQFF. As DNA, the CDR3 is TGTGCCAGCAGCCCTGGCGGGAGACGCTCCTACAATGAGCAGTTCTTC. The chain joins TRBV6-6 to TRBJ2-1, with 7 nucleotides matching TRBD2. V gave up 6 bases and J gave up 0 bases; unmatched junction bases: 8. The CDR3 covers 16 residues. Germline V gene sequence: CDR1 MNHNY, CDR2 SVGAGI (reference sequence).

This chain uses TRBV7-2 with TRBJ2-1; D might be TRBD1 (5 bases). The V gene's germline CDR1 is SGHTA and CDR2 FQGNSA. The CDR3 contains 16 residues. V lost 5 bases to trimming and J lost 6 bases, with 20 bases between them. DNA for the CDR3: TGTGCCAGCAGCCCGAGAACGGCAGGGAATCGCAATGAGCAGTTCTTC. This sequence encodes CASSPRTAGNRNEQFF.

CDR3 DNA sequence: TGCAGCGGCCGACTCTCCTACAATGAGCAGTTCTTC. It yields the protein CSGRLSYNEQFF. V is TRBV29-1 and J is TRBJ2-1; D remains ambiguous. The length of the CDR3 is 12 residues. The V end lost 7 bases, the J end lost 0 bases, and 7 bases lay between the germline ends. The V gene's germline CDR1 is SQVTM and CDR2 ANQGSEA.

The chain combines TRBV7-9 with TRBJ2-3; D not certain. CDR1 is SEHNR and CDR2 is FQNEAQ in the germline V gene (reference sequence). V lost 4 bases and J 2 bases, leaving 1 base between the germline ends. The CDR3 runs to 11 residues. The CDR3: CASSSTDTQYF. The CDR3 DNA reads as TGTGCCAGCAGCTCCACAGATACGCAGTATTTT.

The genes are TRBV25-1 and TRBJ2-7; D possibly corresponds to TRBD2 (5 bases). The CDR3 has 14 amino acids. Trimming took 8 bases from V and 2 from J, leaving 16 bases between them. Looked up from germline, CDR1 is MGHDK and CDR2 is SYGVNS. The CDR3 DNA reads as TGTGCCAGCCAGACGGGGTTCGGAACCTACGAGCAGTACTTC. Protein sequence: CASQTGFGTYEQYF.

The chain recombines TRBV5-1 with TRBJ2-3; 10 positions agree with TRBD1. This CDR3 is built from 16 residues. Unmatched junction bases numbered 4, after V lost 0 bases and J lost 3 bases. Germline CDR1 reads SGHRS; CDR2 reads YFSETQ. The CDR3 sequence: CASSLAPGQGTDTQYF. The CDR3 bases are TGCGCCAGCAGCTTGGCGCCGGGACAGGGGACAGATACGCAGTATTTT.

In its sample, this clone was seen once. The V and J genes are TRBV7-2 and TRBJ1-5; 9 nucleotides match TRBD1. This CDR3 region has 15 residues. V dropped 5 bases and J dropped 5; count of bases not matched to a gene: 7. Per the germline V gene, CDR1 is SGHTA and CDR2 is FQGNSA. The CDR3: CASSVRTGGDQPQHF. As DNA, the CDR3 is TGTGCCAGCAGCGTACGAACAGGGGGCGATCAGCCCCAGCATTTT. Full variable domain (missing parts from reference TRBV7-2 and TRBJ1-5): GAGVSQSPSNKVTEKGKDVELRCDPISGHTALYWYRQSLGQGLEFLIYFQGNSAPDKSGLPSDRFSAERTGGSVSTLTIQRTQQEDSAVYLCASSVRTGGDQPQHFGDGTRLSIL.

The CDR3 DNA is TGTGCCAGCAGCTTGGGACCCACCCAGAGGGAGACCCAGTACTTC. Its translation is CASSLGPTQRETQYF. V usage is TRBV11-1 and J usage is TRBJ2-5; D tentatively reads TRBD1 or TRBD2 (5 bases each). Trimming cost V 3 bases and J 5 bases, with 16 bases left between them. Germline-derived CDR1 and CDR2 are SGHAT and FQDESV (reference sequence). The CDR3 length is 15 residues. Full variable domain (outside the CDR3, taken from reference TRBV11-1 and TRBJ2-5): EAEVAQSPRYKITEKSQAVAFWCDPISGHATLYWYRQILGQGPELLVQFQDESVVDDSQLPKDRFSAERLKGVDSTLKIQPAELGDSAMYLCASSLGPTQRETQYFGPGTRLLVL.

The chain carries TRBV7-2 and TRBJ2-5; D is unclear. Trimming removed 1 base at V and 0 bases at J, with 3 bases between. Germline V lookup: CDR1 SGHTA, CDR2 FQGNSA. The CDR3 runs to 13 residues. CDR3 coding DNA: TGTGCCAGCAGCTTAGGGTACCAAGAGACCCAGTACTTC. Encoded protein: CASSLGYQETQYF.

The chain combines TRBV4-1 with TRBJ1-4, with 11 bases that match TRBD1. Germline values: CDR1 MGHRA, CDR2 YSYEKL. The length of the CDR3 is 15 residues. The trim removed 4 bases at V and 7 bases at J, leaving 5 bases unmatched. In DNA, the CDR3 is TGCGCCAGCAGCCCTCCCGGGACAGGGGGTGAAAAACTGTTTTTT. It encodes CASSPPGTGGEKLFF.

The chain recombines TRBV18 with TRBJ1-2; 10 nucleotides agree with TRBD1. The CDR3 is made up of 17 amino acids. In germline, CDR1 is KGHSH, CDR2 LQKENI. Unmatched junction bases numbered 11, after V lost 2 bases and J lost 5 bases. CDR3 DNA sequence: TGTGCCAGCTCACCATCCGGGACAGGGGCGAAAAATTATGGCTACACCTTC. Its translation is CASSPSGTGAKNYGYTF.

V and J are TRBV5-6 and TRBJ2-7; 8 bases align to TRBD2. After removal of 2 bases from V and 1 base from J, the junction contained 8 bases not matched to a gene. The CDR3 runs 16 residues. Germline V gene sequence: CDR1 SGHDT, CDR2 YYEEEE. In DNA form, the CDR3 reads TGTGCCAGCAGCTTATTGGGACTAGGACGATCCTACGAGCAGTACTTC. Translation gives CASSLLGLGRSYEQYF.

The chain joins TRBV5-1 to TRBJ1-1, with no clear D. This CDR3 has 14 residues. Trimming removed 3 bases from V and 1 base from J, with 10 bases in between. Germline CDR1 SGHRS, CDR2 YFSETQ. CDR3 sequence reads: CASSSGQANTEAFF. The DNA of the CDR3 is TGCGCCAGCAGCTCTGGCCAGGCGAACACTGAAGCTTTCTTT.

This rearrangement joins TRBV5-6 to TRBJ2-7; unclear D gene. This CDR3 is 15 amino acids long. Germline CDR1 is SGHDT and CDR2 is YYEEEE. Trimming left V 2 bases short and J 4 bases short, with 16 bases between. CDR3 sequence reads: CASSFSYAPGYEQYF. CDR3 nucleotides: TGTGCCAGCAGCTTTTCATACGCCCCTGGGTACGAGCAGTACTTC.